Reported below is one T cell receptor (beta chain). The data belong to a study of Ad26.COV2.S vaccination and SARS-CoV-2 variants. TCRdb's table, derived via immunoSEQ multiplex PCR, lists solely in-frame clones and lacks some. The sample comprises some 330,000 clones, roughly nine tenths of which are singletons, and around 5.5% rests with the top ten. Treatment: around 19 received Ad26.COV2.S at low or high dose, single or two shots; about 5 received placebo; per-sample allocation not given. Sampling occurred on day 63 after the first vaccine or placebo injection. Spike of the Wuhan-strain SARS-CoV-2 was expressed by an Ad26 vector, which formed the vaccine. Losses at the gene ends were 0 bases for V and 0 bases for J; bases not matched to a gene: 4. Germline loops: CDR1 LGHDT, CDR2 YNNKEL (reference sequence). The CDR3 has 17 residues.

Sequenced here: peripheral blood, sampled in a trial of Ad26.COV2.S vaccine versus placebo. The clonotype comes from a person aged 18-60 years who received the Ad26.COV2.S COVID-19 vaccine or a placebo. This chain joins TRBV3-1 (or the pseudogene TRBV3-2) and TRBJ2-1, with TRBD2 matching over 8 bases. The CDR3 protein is CASSQEVGTSSYNEQFF. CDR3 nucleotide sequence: TGTGCCAGCAGCCAAGAGGTGGGGACTAGCTCCTACAATGAGCAGTTCTTC.